This T cell receptor (beta chain) appears in the sequencing data of a study of blood T cells in healthy people across ages. The overall study: Capture by template switching was about one barcoded beta molecule per two T cells.

This clonotype was observed a handful of times. Every donor contributed 7.5 to 10 milliliters of peripheral blood by blood draw. A minimum of 7 million PBMCs was isolated per sample. A second 7 to 11 cycle PCR used barcoded and J-beta primers. TCRdb re-analysed the 5' RACE reads in MiXCR, keeping a single row per CDR3 protein. Seen here are a few hundred thousand distinct CDR3 sequences, 27% observed once, and the top ten hold 29%. The germline gives CDR1 MDHEN, CDR2 SYDVKM. The CDR3 has 15 residues. This TCR was sampled from a woman aged 70-85 years in good health. The sequenced material came from blood. The rearrangement joins TRBV28 to TRBJ2-5; 11 nucleotides match TRBD1. The DNA end lines up better with TRBJ2-7; the J call may be wrong. CDR3 sequence: CASRRDRGYSYEQYF. The DNA of the CDR3 is TGTGCCAGCAGGCGGGACAGGGGGTACTCCTACGAGCAGTACTTC.